Here is one TCR beta chain with its context. CDR1 and CDR2 (germline): SQVTM, ANQGSEA. Deletions cut 6 bases from V and 7 bases from J, with 13 bases between. The CDR3 contains 12 residues. This entry belongs to a study of shared clonotypes between healthy human individuals. TCRdb keeps only in-frame clones here, not all; method: immunoSEQ multiplex PCR. Of around 1.1 million clones in the sample, 75% to 85% were seen once. The sequenced sample was memory CD4+ T cells from PBMCs. The subset is: CD45RA-negative fraction. This receptor was taken from a man aged 18 to 29 in good health. Some clones in this sample may be carry-over from other donors' samples. The chain is built from TRBV29-1 and TRBJ2-1, with D tentatively TRBD1 or TRBD2 (5 bases each). CDR3 coding DNA: TGCAGCGTGGAAAAGGGACCTAATGAGCAGTTCTTC. It codes for CSVEKGPNEQFF.